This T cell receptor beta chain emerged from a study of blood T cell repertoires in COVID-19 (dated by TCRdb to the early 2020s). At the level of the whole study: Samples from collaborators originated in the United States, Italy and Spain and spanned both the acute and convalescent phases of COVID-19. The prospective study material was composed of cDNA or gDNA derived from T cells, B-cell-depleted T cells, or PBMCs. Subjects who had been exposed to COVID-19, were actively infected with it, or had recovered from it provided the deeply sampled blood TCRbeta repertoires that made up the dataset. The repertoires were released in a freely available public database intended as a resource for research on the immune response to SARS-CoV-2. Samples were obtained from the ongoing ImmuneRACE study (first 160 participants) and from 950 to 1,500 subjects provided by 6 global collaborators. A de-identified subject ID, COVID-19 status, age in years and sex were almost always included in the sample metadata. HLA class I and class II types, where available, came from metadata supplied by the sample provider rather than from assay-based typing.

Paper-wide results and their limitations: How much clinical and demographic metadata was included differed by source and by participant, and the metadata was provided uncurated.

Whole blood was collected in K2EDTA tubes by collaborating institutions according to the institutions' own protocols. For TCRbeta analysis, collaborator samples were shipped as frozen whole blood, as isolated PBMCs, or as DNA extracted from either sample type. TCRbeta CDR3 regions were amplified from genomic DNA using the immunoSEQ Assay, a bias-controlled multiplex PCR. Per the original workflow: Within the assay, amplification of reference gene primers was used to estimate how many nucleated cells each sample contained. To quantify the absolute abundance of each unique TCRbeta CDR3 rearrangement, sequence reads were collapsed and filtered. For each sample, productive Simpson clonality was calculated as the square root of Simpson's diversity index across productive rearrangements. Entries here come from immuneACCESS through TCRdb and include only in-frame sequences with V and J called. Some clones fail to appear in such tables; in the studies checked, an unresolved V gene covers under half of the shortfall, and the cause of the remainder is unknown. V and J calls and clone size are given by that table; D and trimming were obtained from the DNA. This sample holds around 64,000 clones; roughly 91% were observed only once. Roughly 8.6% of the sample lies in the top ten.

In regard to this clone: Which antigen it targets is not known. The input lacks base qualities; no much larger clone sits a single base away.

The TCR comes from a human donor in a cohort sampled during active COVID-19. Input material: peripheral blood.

The CDR3 sequence is CASSSTSGTGGTYEQYF. The DNA is TGCGCCAGCAGCTCAACCTCCGGGACAGGGGGTACCTACGAGCAGTACTTC. The V gene is TRBV5-1 and the J gene is TRBJ2-7, with 11 bases in between that match TRBD1. According to the germline V gene, CDR1 reads SGHRS and CDR2 reads YFSETQ. From the cysteine through the phenylalanine, the CDR3 covers 17 amino acids. Only CDR3 DNA is held: 51 bases, read in frame from base 1. At the junction V is shortened by 3 bases and J by 2 bases; bases outside the gene matches: 10.